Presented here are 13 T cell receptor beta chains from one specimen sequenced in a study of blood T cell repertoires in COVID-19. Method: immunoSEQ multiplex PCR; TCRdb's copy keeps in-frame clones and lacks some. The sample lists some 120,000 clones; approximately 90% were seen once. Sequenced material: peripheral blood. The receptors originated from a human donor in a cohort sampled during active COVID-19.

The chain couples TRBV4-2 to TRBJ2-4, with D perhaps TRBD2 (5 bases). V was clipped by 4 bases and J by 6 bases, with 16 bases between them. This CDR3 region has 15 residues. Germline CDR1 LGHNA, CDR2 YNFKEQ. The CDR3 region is CASSRERVGGNIQYF. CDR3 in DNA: TGTGCCAGCAGCCGTGAGAGGGTAGGTGGAAACATTCAGTACTTC.

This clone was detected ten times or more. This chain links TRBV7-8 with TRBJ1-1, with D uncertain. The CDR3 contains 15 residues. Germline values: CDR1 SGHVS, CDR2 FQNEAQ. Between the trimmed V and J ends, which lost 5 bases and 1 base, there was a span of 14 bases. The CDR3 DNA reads TGTGCCAGCAGCGTGGGCCCTTTGGGGAACACTGAAGCTTTCTTT. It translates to CASSVGPLGNTEAFF. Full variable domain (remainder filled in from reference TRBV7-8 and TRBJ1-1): GAGVSQSPRYKVAKRGQDVALRCDPISGHVSLFWYQQALGQGPEFLTYFQNEAQLDKSGLPSDRFFAERPEGSVSTLKIQRTQQEDSAVYLCASSVGPLGNTEAFFGQGTRLTVV.

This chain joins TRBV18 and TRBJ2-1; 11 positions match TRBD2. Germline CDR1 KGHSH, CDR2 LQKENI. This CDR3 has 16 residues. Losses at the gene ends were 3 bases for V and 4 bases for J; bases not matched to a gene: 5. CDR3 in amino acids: CASSPPGTSGYNEQFF. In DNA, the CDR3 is TGTGCCAGCTCACCCCCGGGGACTAGCGGATACAATGAGCAGTTCTTC.

The CDR3 bases are TGTGCCAGCAACCCGTCGGGAGGGAGGGAGCAGTACTTC. Amino acids: CASNPSGGREQYF. The chain recombines TRBV12-3 or TRBV12-4 with TRBJ2-7, with 8 bases that match TRBD2. The CDR3 is 13 amino acids. The J segment lost 7 bases and the V segment lost 7 bases, leaving 9 bases of the junction unmatched.

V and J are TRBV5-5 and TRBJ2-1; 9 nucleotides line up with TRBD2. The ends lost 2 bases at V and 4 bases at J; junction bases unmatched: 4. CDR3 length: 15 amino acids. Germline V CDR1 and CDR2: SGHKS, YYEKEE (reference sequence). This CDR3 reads CASSFAGGSYNEQFF. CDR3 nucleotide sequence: TGTGCCAGCAGCTTTGCGGGAGGGTCTTACAATGAGCAGTTCTTC.

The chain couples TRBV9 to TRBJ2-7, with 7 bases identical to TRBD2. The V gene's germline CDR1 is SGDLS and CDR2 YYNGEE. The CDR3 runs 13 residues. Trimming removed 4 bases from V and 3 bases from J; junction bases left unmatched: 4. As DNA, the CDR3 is TGTGCCAGCAGCCAAACGGGGGGCTACGAGCAGTACTTC. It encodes CASSQTGGYEQYF.

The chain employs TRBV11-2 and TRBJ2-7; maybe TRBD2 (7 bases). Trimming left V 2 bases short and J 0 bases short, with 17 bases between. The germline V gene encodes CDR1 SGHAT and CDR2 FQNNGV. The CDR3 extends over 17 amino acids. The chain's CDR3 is CASSLNTRGRSSYEQYF. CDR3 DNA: TGTGCCAGCAGCTTAAACACGCGGGGGCGGAGCTCCTACGAGCAGTACTTC.

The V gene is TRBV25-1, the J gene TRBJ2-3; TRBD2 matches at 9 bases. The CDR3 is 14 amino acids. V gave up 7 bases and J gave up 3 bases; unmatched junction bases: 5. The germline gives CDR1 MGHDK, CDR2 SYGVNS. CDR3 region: CASNAGGPTDTQYF. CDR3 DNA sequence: TGTGCCAGCAATGCGGGAGGGCCGACAGATACGCAGTATTTT.

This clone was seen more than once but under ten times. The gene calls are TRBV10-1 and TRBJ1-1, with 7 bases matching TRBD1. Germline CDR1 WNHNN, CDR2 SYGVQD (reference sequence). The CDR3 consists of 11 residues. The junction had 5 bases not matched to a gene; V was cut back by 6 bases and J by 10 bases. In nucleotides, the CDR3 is TGCGCCAGCAGACAGGGGATAGGAGCTTTCTTT. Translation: CASRQGIGAFF.

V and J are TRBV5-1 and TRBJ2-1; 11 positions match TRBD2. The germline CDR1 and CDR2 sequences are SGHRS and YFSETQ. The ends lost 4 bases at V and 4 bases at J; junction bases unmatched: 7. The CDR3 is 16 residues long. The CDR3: CASSRNPSGGYNEQFF. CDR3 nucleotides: TGCGCCAGCAGCCGGAACCCTAGCGGGGGGTACAATGAGCAGTTCTTC.

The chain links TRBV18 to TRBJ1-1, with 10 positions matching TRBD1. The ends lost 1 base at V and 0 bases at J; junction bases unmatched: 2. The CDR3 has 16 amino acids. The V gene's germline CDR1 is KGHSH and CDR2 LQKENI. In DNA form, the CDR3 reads TGTGCCAGCTCACCACGGGACAGGGGATTGAACACTGAAGCTTTCTTT. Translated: CASSPRDRGLNTEAFF.

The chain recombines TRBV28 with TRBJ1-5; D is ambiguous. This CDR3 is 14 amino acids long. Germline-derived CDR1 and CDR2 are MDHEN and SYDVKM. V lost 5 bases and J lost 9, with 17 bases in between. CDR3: CASSSLGPTSPQHF. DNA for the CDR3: TGTGCCAGCAGTAGTCTGGGCCCCACCTCGCCCCAGCATTTT. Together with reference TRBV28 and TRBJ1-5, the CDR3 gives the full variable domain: DVKVTQSSRYLVKRTGEKVFLECVQDMDHENMFWYRQDPGLGLRLIYFSYDVKMKEKGDIPEGYSVSREKKERFSLILESASTNQTSMYLCASSSLGPTSPQHFGDGTRLSIL.

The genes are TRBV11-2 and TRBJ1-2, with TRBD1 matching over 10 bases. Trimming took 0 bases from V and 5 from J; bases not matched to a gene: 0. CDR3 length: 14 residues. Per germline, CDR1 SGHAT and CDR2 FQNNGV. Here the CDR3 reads CASSLEGQGYGYTF. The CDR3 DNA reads TGTGCCAGCAGCTTAGAGGGACAGGGGTATGGCTACACCTTC.